The source of this TCR beta chain is a study of CD8 T cells in Susac syndrome. From blood CD8+ and CD4+ T cells, TCR beta sequences were generated. RNA amounts of about 0.45 to 1 ug underwent reverse transcription with random hexamers. TCR beta CDR3 was amplified by immunoSEQ covering 54 Vbeta and 13 Jbeta. Each CDR3 protein gets one entry after TCRdb re-called the immunoSEQ multiplex PCR reads with MiXCR. The sample holds a few hundred thousand distinct CDR3 sequences, 75% to 90% seen once. Germline-derived CDR1 and CDR2 are SEHNR and FQNEAQ (reference sequence). The CDR3 spans 17 residues. Germline trimming cut 5 bases from V and 3 bases from J; bases unmatched to any gene: 14.

The V and J genes are TRBV7-9 and TRBJ1-1, with 8 bases that match TRBD1. The sequence was collected from a human donor with multiple sclerosis. The sequencing input was CD8+ T cells from PBMCs. The CDR3 is CASSPRTGTPLDTEAFF. CDR3 nucleotides: TGTGCCAGCAGCCCCAGGACAGGGACCCCTCTAGACACTGAAGCTTTCTTT.